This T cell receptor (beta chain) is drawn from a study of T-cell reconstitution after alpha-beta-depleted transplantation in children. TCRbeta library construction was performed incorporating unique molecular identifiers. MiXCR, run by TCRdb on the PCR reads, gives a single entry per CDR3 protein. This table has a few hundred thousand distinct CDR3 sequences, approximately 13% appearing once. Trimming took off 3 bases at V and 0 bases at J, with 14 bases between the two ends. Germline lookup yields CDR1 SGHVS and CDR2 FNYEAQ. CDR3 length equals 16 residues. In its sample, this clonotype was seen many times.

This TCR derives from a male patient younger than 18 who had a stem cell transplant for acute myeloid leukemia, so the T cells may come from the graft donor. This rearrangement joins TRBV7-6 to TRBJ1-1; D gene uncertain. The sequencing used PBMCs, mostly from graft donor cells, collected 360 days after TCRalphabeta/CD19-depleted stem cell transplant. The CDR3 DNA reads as TGTGCCAGCAGCTTTGCGACGGTAGTAATGAACACTGAAGCTTTCTTT. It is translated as CASSFATVVMNTEAFF.